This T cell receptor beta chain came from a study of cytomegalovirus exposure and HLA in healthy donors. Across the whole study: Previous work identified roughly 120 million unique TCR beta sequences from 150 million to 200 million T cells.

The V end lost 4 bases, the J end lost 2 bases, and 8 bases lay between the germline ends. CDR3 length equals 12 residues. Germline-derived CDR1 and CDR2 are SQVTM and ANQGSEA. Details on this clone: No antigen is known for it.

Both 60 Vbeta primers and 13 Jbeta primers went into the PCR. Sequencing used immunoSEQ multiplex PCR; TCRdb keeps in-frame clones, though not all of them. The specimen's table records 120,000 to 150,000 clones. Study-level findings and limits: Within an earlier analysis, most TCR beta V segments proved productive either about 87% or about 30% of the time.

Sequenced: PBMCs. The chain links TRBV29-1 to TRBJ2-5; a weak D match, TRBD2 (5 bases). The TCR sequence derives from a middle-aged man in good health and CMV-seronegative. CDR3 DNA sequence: TGCAGCGTTGCCGGGGAACAAGAGACCCAGTACTTC. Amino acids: CSVAGEQETQYF.